This T cell receptor beta chain was found in a study of early T cells in non-severe SARS-CoV-2 infection. From germline, CDR1 is MGHRA and CDR2 YSYEKL. The length of the CDR3 is 16 residues. V was shortened by 0 bases and J by 1 base, with 9 bases between the two germline ends. Individual cDNA molecules were tagged with unique molecular identifiers. TCRdb recomputed calls from the 5' RACE reads with MiXCR, one row per CDR3 protein. The sample lists tens of thousands of distinct CDR3 sequences, about 12% seen once, with under 3% in the top ten. This clonotype turned up a few times. The genes are TRBV4-1 and TRBJ2-2; no reliable D call. This receptor was taken from an adult who was a healthcare worker with PCR-confirmed SARS-CoV-2 infection or an uninfected control (not recorded which). The sample comprised whole blood. In nucleotides, the CDR3 is TGCGCCAGCAGCCAAGAAGGACCCGGGAACACCGGGGAGCTGTTTTTT. Its translation: CASSQEGPGNTGELFF.